This T cell receptor (beta chain) was recovered during a study of blood T cell repertoires in COVID-19. Study-wide context: Material from acute and convalescent COVID-19 was sourced from the United States, Italy and Spain. From T cells, B-cell-depleted T cells, or PBMCs came the material, which was cDNA or gDNA.

Trimming took 6 bases from V and 3 from J; bases not matched to a gene: 2. CDR3 length equals 13 residues. Authors' methods: Cell counts per sample came from amplifying reference gene primers. Here immunoSEQ multiplex PCR was the method, and the copy in TCRdb shows in-frame clones only, minus some. Clone size and the V and J calls come from that table; the DNA yielded D and trimming. The sample holds 60,000 to 95,000 clones, roughly 70% seen once. This clone has more than one count but fewer than ten. This TCR derives from a human donor with acute or convalescent COVID-19. The donor label of this sample is uncertain. The source material was peripheral blood. This chain joins TRBV12-3 or TRBV12-4 and TRBJ1-5; 7 bases match TRBD1. The CDR3 sequence is CASRGQDNQPQHF. CDR3 nucleotides: TGTGCCAGCAGAGGACAGGACAATCAGCCCCAGCATTTT.